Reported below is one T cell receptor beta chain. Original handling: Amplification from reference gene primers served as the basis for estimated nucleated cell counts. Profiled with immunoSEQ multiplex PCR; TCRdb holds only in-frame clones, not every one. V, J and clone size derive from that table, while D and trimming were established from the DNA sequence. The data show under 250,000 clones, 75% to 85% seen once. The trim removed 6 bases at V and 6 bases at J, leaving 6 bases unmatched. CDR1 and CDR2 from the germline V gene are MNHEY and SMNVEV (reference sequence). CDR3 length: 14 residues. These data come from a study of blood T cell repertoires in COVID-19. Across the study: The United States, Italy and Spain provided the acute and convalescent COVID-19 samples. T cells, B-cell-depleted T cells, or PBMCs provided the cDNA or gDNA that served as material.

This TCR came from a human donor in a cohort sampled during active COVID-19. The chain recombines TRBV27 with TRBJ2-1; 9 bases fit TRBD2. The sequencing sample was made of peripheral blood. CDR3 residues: CASSAPTSGNEQFF. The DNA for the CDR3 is TGTGCCAGCAGCGCACCGACTAGCGGCAATGAGCAGTTCTTC.